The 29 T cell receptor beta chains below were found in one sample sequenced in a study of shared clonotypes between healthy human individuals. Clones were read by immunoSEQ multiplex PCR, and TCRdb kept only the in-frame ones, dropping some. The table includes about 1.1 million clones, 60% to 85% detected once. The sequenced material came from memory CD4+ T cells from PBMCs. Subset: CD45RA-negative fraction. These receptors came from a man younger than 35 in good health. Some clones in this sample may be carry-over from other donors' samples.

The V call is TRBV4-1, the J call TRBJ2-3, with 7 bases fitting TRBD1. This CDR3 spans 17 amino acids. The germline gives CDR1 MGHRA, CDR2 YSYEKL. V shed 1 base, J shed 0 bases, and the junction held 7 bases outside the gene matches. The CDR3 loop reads CASSQGRRTGSTDTQYF. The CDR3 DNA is TGCGCCAGCAGCCAAGGGAGAAGGACAGGCAGCACAGATACGCAGTATTTT.

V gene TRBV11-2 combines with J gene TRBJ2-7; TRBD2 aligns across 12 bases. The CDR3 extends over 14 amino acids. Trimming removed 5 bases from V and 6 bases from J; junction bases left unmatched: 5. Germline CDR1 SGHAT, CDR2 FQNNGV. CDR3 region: CASSPGTSGFEQYF. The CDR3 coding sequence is TGTGCCAGCAGCCCAGGGACTAGCGGGTTCGAGCAGTACTTC. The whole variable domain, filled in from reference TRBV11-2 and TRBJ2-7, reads EAGVAQSPRYKIIEKRQSVAFWCNPISGHATLYWYQQILGQGPKLLIQFQNNGVVDDSQLPKDRFSAERLKGVDSTLKIQPAKLEDSAVYLCASSPGTSGFEQYFGPGTRLTVT.

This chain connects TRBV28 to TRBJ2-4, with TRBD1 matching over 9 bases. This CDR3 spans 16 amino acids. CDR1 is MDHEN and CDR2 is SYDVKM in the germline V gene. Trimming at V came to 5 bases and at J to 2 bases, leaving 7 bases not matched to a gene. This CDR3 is CASSGQGSLTKNIQYF. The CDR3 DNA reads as TGTGCCAGCAGTGGACAGGGGTCCTTGACCAAAAACATTCAGTACTTC. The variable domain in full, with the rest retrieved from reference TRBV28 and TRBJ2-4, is DVKVTQSSRYLVKRTGEKVFLECVQDMDHENMFWYRQDPGLGLRLIYFSYDVKMKEKGDIPEGYSVSREKKERFSLILESASTNQTSMYLCASSGQGSLTKNIQYFGAGTRLSVL.

For the CDR3, the DNA is TGTGCCAGCAGTCTGGACGGTTACACTGAAGCTTTCTTT. It codes for CASSLDGYTEAFF. V is TRBV6-5 and J is TRBJ1-1; unclear D gene. Per the germline V gene, CDR1 is MNHEY and CDR2 is SVGAGI. There are 13 residues in the CDR3. Deletions cut 5 bases from V and 3 bases from J, with 10 bases between.

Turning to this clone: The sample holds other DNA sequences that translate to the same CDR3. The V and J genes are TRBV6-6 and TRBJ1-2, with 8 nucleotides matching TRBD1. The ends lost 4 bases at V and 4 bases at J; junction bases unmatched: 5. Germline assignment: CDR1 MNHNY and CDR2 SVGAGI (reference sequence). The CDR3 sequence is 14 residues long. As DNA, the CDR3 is TGTGCCAGCAGTTCGCAGGGGGCTGGCTATGGCTACACCTTC. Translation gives CASSSQGAGYGYTF.

In nucleotides, the CDR3 is TGCAGCGGAAGTGTCCAGGTTGGTAGCGGCTACACCTTC. Protein: CSGSVQVGSGYTF. The chain links TRBV29-1 to TRBJ1-2; no reliable D call. V lost 7 bases, J lost 8 bases, and 20 bases lay in between. Germline assignment: CDR1 SQVTM and CDR2 ANQGSEA. The CDR3 covers 13 residues.

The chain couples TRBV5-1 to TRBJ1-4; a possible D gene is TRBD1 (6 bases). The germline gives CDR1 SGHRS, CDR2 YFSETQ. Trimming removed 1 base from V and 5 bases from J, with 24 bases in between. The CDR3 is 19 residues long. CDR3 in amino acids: CASSLRAGVGQLVNEKLFF. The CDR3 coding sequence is TGCGCCAGCAGCTTGCGAGCGGGGGTCGGACAGTTAGTAAATGAAAAACTGTTTTTT.

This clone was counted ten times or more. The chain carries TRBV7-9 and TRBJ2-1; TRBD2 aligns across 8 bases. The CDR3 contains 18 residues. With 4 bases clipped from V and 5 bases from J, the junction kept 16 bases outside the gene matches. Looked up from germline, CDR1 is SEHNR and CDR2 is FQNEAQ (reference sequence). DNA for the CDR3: TGTGCCAGCAGCTCTTTATTCTTAGCGGGGACTGGAAACAATGAGCAGTTCTTC. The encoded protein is CASSSLFLAGTGNNEQFF.

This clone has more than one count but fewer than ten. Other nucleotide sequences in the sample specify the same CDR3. The CDR3 reads CAWSGGRNQPQHF. In nucleotides, the CDR3 is TGTGCCTGGTCCGGGGGGCGGAATCAGCCCCAGCATTTT. V is TRBV30 and J is TRBJ1-5, with D perhaps matching TRBD1 (6 bases). The V gene lost 5 bases and the J gene lost 4 bases, with 12 bases spanning the gap. This CDR3 comprises 13 residues. Germline-derived CDR1 and CDR2 are GTSNPN and SVGIG (reference sequence).

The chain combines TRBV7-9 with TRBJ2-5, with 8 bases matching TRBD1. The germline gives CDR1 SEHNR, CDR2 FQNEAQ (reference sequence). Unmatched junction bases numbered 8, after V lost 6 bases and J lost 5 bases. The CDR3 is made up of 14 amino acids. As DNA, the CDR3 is TGTGCCAGCAGATACACAGGGGGATTGGAGACCCAGTACTTC. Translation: CASRYTGGLETQYF.

CDR3 in DNA: TGCAGCGTCGGCCAGCAGGGGGTATCCACAGATACGCAGTATTTT. Translated: CSVGQQGVSTDTQYF. The J gene is TRBJ2-3, the V gene TRBV29-1; 7 nucleotides agree with TRBD1. The ends lost 6 bases at V and 2 bases at J; junction bases unmatched: 11. The CDR3 extends over 15 amino acids. Germline V gene lookup returns CDR1 SQVTM and CDR2 ANQGSEA.

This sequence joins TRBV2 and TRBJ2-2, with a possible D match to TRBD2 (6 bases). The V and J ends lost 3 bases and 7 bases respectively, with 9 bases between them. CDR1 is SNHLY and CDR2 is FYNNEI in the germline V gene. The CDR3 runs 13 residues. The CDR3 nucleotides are TGTGCCAGCAGTGACGCGACTAGCGGGGAGCTGTTTTTT. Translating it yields CASSDATSGELFF.

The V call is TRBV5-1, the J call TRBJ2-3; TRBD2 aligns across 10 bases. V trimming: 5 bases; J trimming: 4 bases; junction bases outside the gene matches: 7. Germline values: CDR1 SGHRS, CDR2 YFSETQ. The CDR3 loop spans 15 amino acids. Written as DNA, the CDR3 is TGCGCCAGCAGACTAGCGGGATTTTTAGCAGATACGCAGTATTTT. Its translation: CASRLAGFLADTQYF.

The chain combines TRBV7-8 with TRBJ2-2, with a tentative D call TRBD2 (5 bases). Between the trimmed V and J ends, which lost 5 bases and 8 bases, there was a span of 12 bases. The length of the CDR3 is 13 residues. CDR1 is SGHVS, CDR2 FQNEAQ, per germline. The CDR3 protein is CASSRAAGGELFF. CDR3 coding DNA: TGTGCCAGCAGCCGCGCGGCGGGTGGGGAGCTGTTTTTT.

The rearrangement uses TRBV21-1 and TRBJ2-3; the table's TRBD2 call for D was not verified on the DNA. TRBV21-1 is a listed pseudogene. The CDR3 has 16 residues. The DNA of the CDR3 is TGTGCCAGCAGCAAAGTTAGATCCGGGGGAGCAGATACGCAGTATTTT. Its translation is CASSKVRSGGADTQYF.

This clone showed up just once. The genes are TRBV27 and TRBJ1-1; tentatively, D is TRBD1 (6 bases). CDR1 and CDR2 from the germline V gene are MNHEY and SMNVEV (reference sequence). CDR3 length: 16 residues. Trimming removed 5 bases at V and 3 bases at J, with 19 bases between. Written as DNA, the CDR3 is TGTGCCAGCAGTGCTGACAGGTCAAATAGCGACACTGAAGCTTTCTTT. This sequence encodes CASSADRSNSDTEAFF.

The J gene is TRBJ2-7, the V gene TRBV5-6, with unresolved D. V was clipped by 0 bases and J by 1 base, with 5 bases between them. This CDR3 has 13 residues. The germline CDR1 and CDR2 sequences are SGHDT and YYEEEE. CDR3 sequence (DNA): TGTGCCAGCAGCTTGGACGGTTCCTACGAGCAGTACTTC. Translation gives CASSLDGSYEQYF. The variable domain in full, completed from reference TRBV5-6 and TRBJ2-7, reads DAGVTQSPTHLIKTRGQQVTLRCSPKSGHDTVSWYQQALGQGPQFIFQYYEEEERQRGNFPDRFSGHQFPNYSSELNVNALLLGDSALYLCASSLDGSYEQYFGPGTRLTVT.

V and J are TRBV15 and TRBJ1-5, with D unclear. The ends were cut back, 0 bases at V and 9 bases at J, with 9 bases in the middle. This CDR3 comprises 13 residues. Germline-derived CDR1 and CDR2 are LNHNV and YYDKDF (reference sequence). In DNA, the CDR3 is TGTGCCACCAGCAGAGATCGGGTCCGGCCCCAGCATTTT. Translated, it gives CATSRDRVRPQHF.

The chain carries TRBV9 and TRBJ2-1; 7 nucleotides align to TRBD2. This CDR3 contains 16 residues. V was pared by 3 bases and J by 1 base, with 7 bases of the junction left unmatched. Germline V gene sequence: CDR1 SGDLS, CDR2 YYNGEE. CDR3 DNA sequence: TGTGCCAGCAGCGCAGTACCGGGACTATCCTACAATGAGCAGTTCTTC. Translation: CASSAVPGLSYNEQFF.

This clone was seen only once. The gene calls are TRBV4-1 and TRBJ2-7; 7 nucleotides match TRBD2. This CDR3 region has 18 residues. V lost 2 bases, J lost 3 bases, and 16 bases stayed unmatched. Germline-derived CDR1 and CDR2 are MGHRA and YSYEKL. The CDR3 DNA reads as TGCGCCAGCAGCCAACCAGTAAGACTAGCCGGCCGAAACTACGAGCAGTACTTC. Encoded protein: CASSQPVRLAGRNYEQYF.

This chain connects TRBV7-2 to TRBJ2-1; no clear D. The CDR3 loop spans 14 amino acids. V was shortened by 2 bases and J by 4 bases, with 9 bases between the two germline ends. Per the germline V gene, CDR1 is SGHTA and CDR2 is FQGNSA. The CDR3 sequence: CASSLSWLYNEQFF. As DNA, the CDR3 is TGTGCCAGCAGCTTATCATGGCTATACAATGAGCAGTTCTTC.

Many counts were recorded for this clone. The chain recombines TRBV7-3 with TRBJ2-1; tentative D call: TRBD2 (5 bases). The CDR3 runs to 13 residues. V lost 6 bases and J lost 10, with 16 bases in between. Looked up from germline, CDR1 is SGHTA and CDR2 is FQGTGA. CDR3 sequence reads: CASSVQPGREQFF. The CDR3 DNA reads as TGTGCCAGCAGTGTACAGCCGGGAAGAGAGCAGTTCTTC.

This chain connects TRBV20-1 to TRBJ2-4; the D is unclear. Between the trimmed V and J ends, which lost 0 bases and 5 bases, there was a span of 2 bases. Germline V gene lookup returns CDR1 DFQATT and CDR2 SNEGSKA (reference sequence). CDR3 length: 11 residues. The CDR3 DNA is TGCAGTGCTAGAGATGAAAACATTCAGTACTTC. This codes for CSARDENIQYF.

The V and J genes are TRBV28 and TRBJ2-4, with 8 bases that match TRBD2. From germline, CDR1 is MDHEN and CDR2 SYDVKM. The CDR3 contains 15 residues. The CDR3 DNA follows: TGTGTGACGAGCGCAGACGGTAGCGGGAATTACATTCAGTACTTC. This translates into CVTSADGSGNYIQYF.

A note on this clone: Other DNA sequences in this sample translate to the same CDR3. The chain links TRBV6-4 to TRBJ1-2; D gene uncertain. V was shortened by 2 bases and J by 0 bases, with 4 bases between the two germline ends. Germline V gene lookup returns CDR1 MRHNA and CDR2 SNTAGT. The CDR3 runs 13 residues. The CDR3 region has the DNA TGTGCCAGCAGTGACGGGCCTAACTATGGCTACACCTTC. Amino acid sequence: CASSDGPNYGYTF.

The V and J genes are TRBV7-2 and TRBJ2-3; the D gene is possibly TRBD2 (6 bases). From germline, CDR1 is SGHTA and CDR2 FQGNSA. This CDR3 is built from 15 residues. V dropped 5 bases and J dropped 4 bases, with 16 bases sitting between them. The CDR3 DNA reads TGTGCCAGCAGCGCCGCCGGGAGTGTGGCAGATACGCAGTATTTT. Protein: CASSAAGSVADTQYF.

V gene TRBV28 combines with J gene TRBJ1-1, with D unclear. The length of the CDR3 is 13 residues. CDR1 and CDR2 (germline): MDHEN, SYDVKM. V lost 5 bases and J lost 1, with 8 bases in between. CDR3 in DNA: TGTGCCAGCAGTGCACCGGAGAACACTGAAGCTTTCTTT. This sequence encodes CASSAPENTEAFF.

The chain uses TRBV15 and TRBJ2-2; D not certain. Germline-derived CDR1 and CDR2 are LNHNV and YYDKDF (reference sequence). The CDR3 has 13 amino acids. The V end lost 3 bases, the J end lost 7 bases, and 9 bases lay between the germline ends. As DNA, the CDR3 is TGTGCCACCAGCAGGGGTAGTGACGGGGAGCTGTTTTTT. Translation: CATSRGSDGELFF.

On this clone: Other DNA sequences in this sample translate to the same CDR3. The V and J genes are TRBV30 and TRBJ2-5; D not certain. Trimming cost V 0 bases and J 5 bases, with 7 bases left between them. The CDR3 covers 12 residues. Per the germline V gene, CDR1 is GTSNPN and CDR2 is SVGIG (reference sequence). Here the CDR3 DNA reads TGTGCCTGGAGTGTCACTGGGGAGACCCAGTACTTC. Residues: CAWSVTGETQYF.